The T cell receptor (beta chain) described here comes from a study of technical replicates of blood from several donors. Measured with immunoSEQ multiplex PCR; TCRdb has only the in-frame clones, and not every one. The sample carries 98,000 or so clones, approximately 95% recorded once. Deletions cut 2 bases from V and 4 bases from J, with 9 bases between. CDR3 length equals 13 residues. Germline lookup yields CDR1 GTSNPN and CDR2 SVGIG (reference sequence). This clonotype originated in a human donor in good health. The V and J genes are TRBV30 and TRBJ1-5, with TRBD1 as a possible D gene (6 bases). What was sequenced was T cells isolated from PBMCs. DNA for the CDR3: TGTGCCTGGAGTCCCAGGGGAAATCAGCCCCAGCATTTT. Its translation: CAWSPRGNQPQHF. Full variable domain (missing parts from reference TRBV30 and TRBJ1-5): SQTIHQWPATLVQPVGSPLSLECTVEGTSNPNLYWYRQAAGRGLQLLFYSVGIGQISSEVPQNLSASRPQDRQFILSSKKLLLSDSGFYLCAWSPRGNQPQHFGDGTRLSIL.